This entry concerns a single T cell receptor beta chain. Its antigen is currently unknown. The record originates from a study of T cell repertoires in aging, cancer and after chemotherapy. Broader study findings: Median generation probability rose over the chemotherapy interval in each cancer cohort, suggesting rebound thymic output.

Rearranged V-D-J TRB sequences were amplified with a mixed TRB-A/B primer pool. TCRdb ran MiXCR on the multiplex PCR reads and lists one entry per CDR3 protein. The sample holds approximately 1,300 distinct CDR3 sequences, more than 55% seen once. TCR beta rearrangements were amplified from peripheral blood genomic DNA. CDR3 length: 15 amino acids. The V gene lost 6 bases and the J gene lost 0 bases, with 14 bases spanning the gap. This chain links TRBV5-3 with TRBJ2-3; D remains ambiguous. TRBV5-3 is recorded as an ORF, its role being uncertain. The source of this sequence is a human donor with a blood cancer. The sample comprised blood. DNA for the CDR3: TGTGCCAGAATCACGGAGTTACGGAGCACAGATACGCAGTATTTT. As protein: CARITELRSTDTQYF.